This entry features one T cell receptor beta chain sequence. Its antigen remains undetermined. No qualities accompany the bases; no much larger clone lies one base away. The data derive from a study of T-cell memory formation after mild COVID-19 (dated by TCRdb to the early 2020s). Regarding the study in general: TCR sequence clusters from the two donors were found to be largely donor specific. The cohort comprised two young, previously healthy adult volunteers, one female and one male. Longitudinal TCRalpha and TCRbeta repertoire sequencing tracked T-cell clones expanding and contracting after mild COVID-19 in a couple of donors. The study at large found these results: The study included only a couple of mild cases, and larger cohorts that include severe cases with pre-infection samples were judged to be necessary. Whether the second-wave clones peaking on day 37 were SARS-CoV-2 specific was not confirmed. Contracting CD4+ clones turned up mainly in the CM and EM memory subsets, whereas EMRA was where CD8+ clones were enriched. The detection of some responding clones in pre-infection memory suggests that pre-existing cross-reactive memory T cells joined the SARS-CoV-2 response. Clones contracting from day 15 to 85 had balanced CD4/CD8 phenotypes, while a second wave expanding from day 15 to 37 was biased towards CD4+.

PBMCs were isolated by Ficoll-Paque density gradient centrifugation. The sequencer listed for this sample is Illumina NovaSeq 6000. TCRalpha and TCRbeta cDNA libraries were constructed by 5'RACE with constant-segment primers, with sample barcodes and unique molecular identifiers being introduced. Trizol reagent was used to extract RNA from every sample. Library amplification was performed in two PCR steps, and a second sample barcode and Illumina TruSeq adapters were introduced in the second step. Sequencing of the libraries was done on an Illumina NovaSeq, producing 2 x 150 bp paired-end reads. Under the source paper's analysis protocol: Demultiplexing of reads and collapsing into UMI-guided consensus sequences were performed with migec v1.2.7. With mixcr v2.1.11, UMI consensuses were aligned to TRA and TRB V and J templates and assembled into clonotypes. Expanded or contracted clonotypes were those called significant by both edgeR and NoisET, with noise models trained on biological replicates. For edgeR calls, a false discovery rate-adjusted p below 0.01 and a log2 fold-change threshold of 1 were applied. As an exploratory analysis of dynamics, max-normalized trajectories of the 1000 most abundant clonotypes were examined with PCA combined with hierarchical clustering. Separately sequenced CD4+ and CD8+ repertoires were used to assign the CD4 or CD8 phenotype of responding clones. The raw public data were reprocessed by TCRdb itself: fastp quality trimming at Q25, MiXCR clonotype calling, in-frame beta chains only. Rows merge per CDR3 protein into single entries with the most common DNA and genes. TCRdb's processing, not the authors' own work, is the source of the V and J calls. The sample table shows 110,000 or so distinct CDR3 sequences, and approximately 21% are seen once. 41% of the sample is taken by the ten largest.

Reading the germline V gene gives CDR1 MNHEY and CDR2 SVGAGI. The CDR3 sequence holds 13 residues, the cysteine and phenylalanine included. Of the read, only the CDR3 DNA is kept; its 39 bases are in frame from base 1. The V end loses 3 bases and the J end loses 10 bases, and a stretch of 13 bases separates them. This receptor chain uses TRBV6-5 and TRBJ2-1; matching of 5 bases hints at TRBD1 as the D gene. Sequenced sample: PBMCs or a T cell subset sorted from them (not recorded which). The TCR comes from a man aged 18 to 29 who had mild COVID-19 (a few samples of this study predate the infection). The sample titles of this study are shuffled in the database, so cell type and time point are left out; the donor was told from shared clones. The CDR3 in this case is CASSYSSSGEQFF. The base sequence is TGTGCCAGCAGTTATTCTTCCTCAGGGGAGCAGTTCTTC.